The 18 T cell receptor beta chains given below trace back to one sample, sequenced in a study of CD8 T cells in ankylosing spondylitis. TCRdb passed the 5' RACE reads through MiXCR, listing each CDR3 protein once. The table lists about 270,000 distinct CDR3 sequences, roughly 32% of them singletons. The sequenced sample was blood, either unsorted or a sorted T cell fraction (not recorded which). The source is a male donor with ankylosing spondylitis or in good health (not recorded which).

This clonotype was recorded only once. The chain has TRBV5-5 and TRBJ1-2, with D possibly TRBD1 on 6 matching bases. Trimming removed 3 bases from V and 1 base from J, with 13 bases in between. There are 15 residues in the CDR3. Looked up from germline, CDR1 is SGHKS and CDR2 is YYEKEE (reference sequence). CDR3 sequence: CASSSLPGDNYGYTF. In nucleotides, the CDR3 is TGTGCCAGCAGCTCCCTCCCAGGGGATAACTATGGCTACACCTTC.

The chain recombines TRBV9 with TRBJ2-2; D gene ambiguous. The V gene's germline CDR1 is SGDLS and CDR2 YYNGEE. Trimming left V 2 bases short and J 4 bases short, with 6 bases between. The CDR3 covers 13 residues. The CDR3 DNA reads TGTGCCAGCAGCGTTCACCTCACCGGGGAGCTGTTTTTT. Translated, it gives CASSVHLTGELFF.

This clonotype occurred a few times. CDR3 nucleotide sequence: TGTGCCAGCAGCTTAGACGGGAACCCCTACAATGAGCAGTTCTTC. The encoded protein is CASSLDGNPYNEQFF. This chain joins TRBV7-2 and TRBJ2-1; D perhaps matches TRBD2 (5 bases). Trimming pared 1 base from V and 2 bases from J, leaving 9 bases between. This CDR3 comprises 15 residues. Germline CDR1 reads SGHTA; CDR2 reads FQGNSA. The whole variable domain, filled in from reference TRBV7-2 and TRBJ2-1, reads GAGVSQSPSNKVTEKGKDVELRCDPISGHTALYWYRQSLGQGLEFLIYFQGNSAPDKSGLPSDRFSAERTGGSVSTLTIQRTQQEDSAVYLCASSLDGNPYNEQFFGPGTRLTVL.

The chain is built from TRBV11-3 and TRBJ1-5, with D possibly matching TRBD1 (6 bases). The V end lost 5 bases, the J end lost 6 bases, and 11 bases lay between the germline ends. This CDR3 is built from 13 residues. Germline V CDR1 and CDR2: SGHNT, YENEEA. CDR3 sequence: CASSPRGGQPQHF. The CDR3 region has the DNA TGTGCCAGCAGCCCTAGGGGGGGTCAGCCCCAGCATTTT. The whole variable domain, remainder taken from reference TRBV11-3 and TRBJ1-5, is EAGVVQSPRYKIIEKKQPVAFWCNPISGHNTLYWYLQNLGQGPELLIRYENEEAVDDSQLPKDRFSAERLKGVDSTLKIQPAELGDSAVYLCASSPRGGQPQHFGDGTRLSIL.

This clonotype was recorded a few times. The gene calls are TRBV12-3 or TRBV12-4 and TRBJ2-7; D unresolved. The CDR3 spans 12 residues. The V end lost 5 bases, the J end lost 3 bases, and 8 bases lay between the germline ends. The CDR3: CASSLSLYEQYF. The DNA of the CDR3 is TGTGCCAGCAGTCTCTCCCTCTACGAGCAGTACTTC.

Only a few counts were recorded for this clonotype. The chain couples TRBV20-1 to TRBJ1-2; tentative D call: TRBD1 (5 bases). CDR1 and CDR2 (germline): DFQATT, SNEGSKA (reference sequence). Trimming removed 3 bases at V and 0 bases at J, with 11 bases between. CDR3 size: 14 residues. CDR3 nucleotides: TGCAGTGCTAGGACAGAAACCGCTAACTATGGCTACACCTTC. It translates to CSARTETANYGYTF.

The gene calls are TRBV7-8 and TRBJ1-6, with TRBD1 as a possible D gene (5 bases). Germline lookup yields CDR1 SGHVS and CDR2 FQNEAQ. Trimming took off 7 bases at V and 10 bases at J, with 17 bases between the two ends. The CDR3 consists of 14 residues. CDR3 nucleotide sequence: TGTGCCAGCACCCCCGGGGGGTCGGGATCACCCCTCCACTTT. This codes for CASTPGGSGSPLHF. Looking up the rest from reference TRBV7-8 and TRBJ1-6 gives the full variable domain: GAGVSQSPRYKVAKRGQDVALRCDPISGHVSLFWYQQALGQGPEFLTYFQNEAQLDKSGLPSDRFFAERPEGSVSTLKIQRTQQEDSAVYLCASTPGGSGSPLHFGNGTRLTVT.

This chain links TRBV12-3 or TRBV12-4 with TRBJ2-3; D might be TRBD2 (6 bases). The germline V and J ends were trimmed by 6 bases and 7 bases, with 23 bases remaining between them. This CDR3 comprises 16 residues. This chain's CDR3 is CASSPSPPRGSNTQYF. The CDR3 nucleotides read TGTGCCAGCAGCCCCTCTCCCCCTCGGGGGTCGAATACGCAGTATTTT.

This clonotype was recorded a few times. The rearrangement links TRBV7-8 to TRBJ2-3; 9 bases map to TRBD1. V shed 4 bases and J 4 bases; nucleotides not matched to a gene: 9. CDR3 length: 16 amino acids. Germline V CDR1 and CDR2: SGHVS, FQNEAQ. In DNA, the CDR3 is TGTGCCAGCAGCTCCTACGGACAGGGGCCCTCAGATACGCAGTATTTT. Its translation is CASSSYGQGPSDTQYF. The full variable domain, in which reference TRBV7-8 and TRBJ2-3 provide the parts outside the CDR3, is GAGVSQSPRYKVAKRGQDVALRCDPISGHVSLFWYQQALGQGPEFLTYFQNEAQLDKSGLPSDRFFAERPEGSVSTLKIQRTQQEDSAVYLCASSSYGQGPSDTQYFGPGTRLTVL.

The chain uses TRBV27 and TRBJ2-5; TRBD2 might be the D (6 bases). The CDR3 is 16 residues long. Germline loops: CDR1 MNHEY, CDR2 SMNVEV (reference sequence). V shed 1 base and J shed 4 bases, with 16 bases lying between them. CDR3 DNA: TGTGCCAGCAGTTTATTCCCGGACAACGGGAGAGAGACCCAGTACTTC. Translation: CASSLFPDNGRETQYF.

The chain combines TRBV11-2 with TRBJ2-3; D is unresolved. The ends were cut back, 1 base at V and 2 bases at J, with 13 bases in the middle. From germline, CDR1 is SGHAT and CDR2 FQNNGV. CDR3 length: 16 amino acids. The CDR3 spells CASSLGQPPHTDTQYF. CDR3 nucleotide sequence: TGTGCCAGCAGCTTAGGGCAACCCCCACACACAGATACGCAGTATTTT. Full variable domain (rest looked up from reference TRBV11-2 and TRBJ2-3): EAGVAQSPRYKIIEKRQSVAFWCNPISGHATLYWYQQILGQGPKLLIQFQNNGVVDDSQLPKDRFSAERLKGVDSTLKIQPAKLEDSAVYLCASSLGQPPHTDTQYFGPGTRLTVL.

This chain joins TRBV3-1 and TRBJ2-2, with D unclear. V lost 5 bases and J lost 4, with 17 bases in between. Per germline, CDR1 LGHDT and CDR2 YNNKEL (reference sequence). The CDR3 runs 16 residues. CDR3 DNA sequence: TGTGCCAGCAGCTTAACACTGGATGTAGGCACCGGGGAGCTGTTTTTT. This gives the protein CASSLTLDVGTGELFF. The full variable domain, completed using reference TRBV3-1 and TRBJ2-2, is DTAVSQTPKYLVTQMGNDKSIKCEQNLGHDTMYWYKQDSKKFLKIMFSYNNKELIINETVPNRFSPKSPDKAHLNLHINSLELGDSAVYFCASSLTLDVGTGELFFGEGSRLTVL.

This chain links TRBV20-1 with TRBJ2-2; D may correspond to TRBD1 or TRBD2 (5 bases each). Germline V gene sequence: CDR1 DFQATT, CDR2 SNEGSKA (reference sequence). The V and J ends lost 3 bases and 3 bases respectively, with 11 bases between them. There are 14 residues in the CDR3. Written as DNA, the CDR3 is TGCAGTGCTAGCCGAGGGGCGGACACCGGGGAGCTGTTTTTT. It codes for CSASRGADTGELFF.

The chain employs TRBV12-3 or TRBV12-4 and TRBJ2-1; the match to TRBD1 covers 10 bases. The CDR3 has 15 amino acids. V gave up 5 bases and J gave up 7 bases; unmatched junction bases: 8. The CDR3 spells CASSIRQGAGNEQFF. The CDR3 DNA follows: TGTGCCAGCAGTATAAGACAGGGGGCCGGGAATGAGCAGTTCTTC.

This clonotype was found a few times. CDR3 residues: CASSYVAGTTYEQYF. In nucleotides, the CDR3 is TGTGCCAGCAGTTACGTTGCCGGGACAACCTACGAGCAGTACTTC. V gene TRBV6-5 combines with J gene TRBJ2-7, with D possibly TRBD1 on 6 matching bases. Trimming left V 2 bases short and J 2 bases short, with 13 bases between. CDR3 length: 15 amino acids. Germline-derived CDR1 and CDR2 are MNHEY and SVGAGI.

In its sample, this clonotype was seen a few times. This rearrangement joins TRBV9 to TRBJ1-1, with TRBD1 matching 7 bases. Germline CDR1 is SGDLS and CDR2 is YYNGEE. The CDR3 runs 14 residues. The V and J ends lost 4 bases and 1 base, in that order; junction bases with no gene match: 4. The CDR3 DNA reads as TGTGCCAGCAGCTTAGGGGGCCCGAACACTGAAGCTTTCTTT. Encoded protein: CASSLGGPNTEAFF.

This clonotype has only a few counts. CDR3 nucleotide sequence: TGTGCCAGCAGTTTGGGAACGACTAACTATGGCTACACCTTC. Amino acid sequence: CASSLGTTNYGYTF. This chain links TRBV12-3 or TRBV12-4 with TRBJ1-2; D is undetermined. Trimming removed 3 bases at V and 0 bases at J, with 8 bases between. There are 14 residues in the CDR3.

This rearrangement joins TRBV27 to TRBJ1-1; no definite D call. Trimming left V 7 bases short and J 7 bases short, with 16 bases between. This CDR3 is built from 13 residues. Per germline, CDR1 MNHEY and CDR2 SMNVEV (reference sequence). CDR3 DNA sequence: TGTGCCAGCAACCCTTCGGGTCACGATGAAGCTTTCTTT. It codes for CASNPSGHDEAFF.